The next 25 T cell receptor beta chains were all read from a single sample in a study of T cell changes during pregnancy in multiple sclerosis (dated by TCRdb to the late 2010s). The library was obtained by the immunoSEQ multiplex PCR assay. What TCRdb holds here is the immuneACCESS table cut down to in-frame rearrangements. Part of the clones is not present; checked against another copy, under half of the missing clones reflect an unresolved V gene, and the others are unexplained. Present in this sample are more than 40,000 clones, 90% of which were seen just once. The ten biggest clones cover 7% of the sample. Sequencing was performed on CD8+ T cells from peripheral blood mononuclear cells, taken in the third trimester of pregnancy. The receptors were gathered from a female donor with multiple sclerosis, enrolled in a pregnancy study.

The chain is built from TRBV6-5 and TRBJ2-2; a weak D match, TRBD2 (5 bases). This CDR3 contains 14 residues. The germline V gene has CDR1 MNHEY and CDR2 SVGAGI. V lost 6 bases and J lost 7, with 15 bases in between. The CDR3 sequence is CASRASGEGGELFF. The CDR3 DNA follows: TGTGCCAGCAGAGCGAGCGGTGAAGGCGGGGAGCTGTTTTTT.

V usage is TRBV11-3 and J usage is TRBJ1-6; D gene uncertain. V was clipped by 2 bases and J by 4 bases, with 24 bases between them. The germline V gene has CDR1 SGHNT and CDR2 YENEEA. The CDR3 covers 20 residues. CDR3 sequence reads: CASSLSIIAGSNFYNSPLHF. DNA for the CDR3: TGTGCCAGCAGCTTATCGATTATTGCGGGATCTAACTTTTATAATTCACCCCTCCACTTT. Full variable domain (outside the CDR3, taken from reference TRBV11-3 and TRBJ1-6): EAGVVQSPRYKIIEKKQPVAFWCNPISGHNTLYWYLQNLGQGPELLIRYENEEAVDDSQLPKDRFSAERLKGVDSTLKIQPAELGDSAVYLCASSLSIIAGSNFYNSPLHFGNGTRLTVT.

J is TRBJ2-1 and V is TRBV7-2; 9 bases agree with TRBD2. Germline CDR1 and CDR2: SGHTA and FQGNSA. CDR3 length: 17 residues. Germline trimming cut 0 bases from V and 4 bases from J; bases unmatched to any gene: 7. Here the CDR3 DNA reads TGTGCCAGCAGCTTAGCGCTAGTTACTAGCGGGTACAATGAGCAGTTCTTC. Translation gives CASSLALVTSGYNEQFF.

This clone was counted a single time. V is TRBV25-1 and J is TRBJ1-4; D unclear. Germline assignment: CDR1 MGHDK and CDR2 SYGVNS. This CDR3 has 13 residues. Trimming stripped 3 bases from V and 8 bases from J, with 10 bases between. The CDR3 nucleotides read TGTGCCAGCAGTGAGTGGGAGGGAGAAAAACTGTTTTTT. It encodes CASSEWEGEKLFF.

CDR3 loop: CASSFGRRQDKYGYTF. The CDR3 DNA sequence: TGTGCCAGCAGTTTTGGCAGGCGACAAGACAAATATGGCTACACCTTC. This chain uses TRBV27 with TRBJ1-2; unclear D gene. This CDR3 region has 16 residues. With 3 bases removed from V and 5 bases from J, the gap between germline ends came to 19 bases. Per the germline V gene, CDR1 is MNHEY and CDR2 is SMNVEV (reference sequence).

This chain links TRBV7-2 with TRBJ2-1; possibly TRBD1 for D (7 bases). CDR1 and CDR2 from the germline V gene are SGHTA and FQGNSA. The CDR3 length is 12 residues. The CDR3 sequence: CGIRPGGGEQFF. CDR3 DNA sequence: TGTGGTATCCGGCCAGGGGGAGGTGAGCAGTTCTTC.

This chain joins TRBV19 and TRBJ1-1, with unresolved D. V lost 7 bases and J 4 bases, leaving 7 bases between the germline ends. The germline V gene has CDR1 LNHDA and CDR2 SQIVND (reference sequence). The CDR3 length is 11 residues. The CDR3 is CASIQSTEAFF. CDR3 coding DNA: TGTGCCAGTATACAGTCCACTGAAGCTTTCTTT.

The genes are TRBV5-5 and TRBJ2-2; maybe TRBD1 (6 bases). Germline V gives CDR1 SGHKS, CDR2 YYEKEE (reference sequence). This CDR3 has 15 amino acids. The germline V and J ends were trimmed by 4 bases and 0 bases, with 10 bases remaining between them. CDR3 nucleotide sequence: TGTGCCAGCAGCCCCGGGACAACGAACACCGGGGAGCTGTTTTTT. Encoded protein: CASSPGTTNTGELFF.

J is TRBJ1-1 and V is TRBV7-9, with 8 nucleotides matching TRBD1. Germline CDR1 is SEHNR and CDR2 is FQNEAQ (reference sequence). The CDR3 covers 15 residues. The J segment lost 3 bases and the V segment lost 8 bases, leaving 11 bases of the junction unmatched. This CDR3 reads CASGMDRATYTEAFF. CDR3 coding DNA: TGTGCCAGCGGAATGGACAGGGCCACCTACACTGAAGCTTTCTTT.

The V call is TRBV25-1, the J call TRBJ2-1; D ambiguous. The germline V and J ends were trimmed by 3 bases and 4 bases, with 4 bases remaining between them. The CDR3 is 12 amino acids. Germline CDR1 reads MGHDK; CDR2 reads SYGVNS. Written as DNA, the CDR3 is TGTGCCAGCAGTGATCTATACAATGAGCAGTTCTTC. This translates into CASSDLYNEQFF.

This clone occurred a few times. The gene calls are TRBV4-1 and TRBJ1-2, with D tentatively TRBD1 (5 bases). This CDR3 region has 14 residues. Trimming took off 0 bases at V and 6 bases at J, with 11 bases between the two ends. Germline CDR1 MGHRA, CDR2 YSYEKL. Written as DNA, the CDR3 is TGCGCCAGCAGCCAAGAGGTAGGGGTTAATGGCTACACCTTC. This encodes CASSQEVGVNGYTF.

This chain links TRBV9 with TRBJ2-2; perhaps TRBD1 as D (5 bases). This CDR3 region has 16 residues. Germline CDR1 and CDR2: SGDLS and YYNGEE. The germline V and J ends were trimmed by 3 bases and 1 base, with 13 bases remaining between them. The CDR3 DNA sequence: TGTGCCAGCAGCGCATGGGGCAGGGAGAACACCGGGGAGCTGTTTTTT. It encodes CASSAWGRENTGELFF.

This clone was detected only once. The chain employs TRBV19 and TRBJ1-1; D is ambiguous. Germline V gives CDR1 LNHDA, CDR2 SQIVND (reference sequence). V gave up 3 bases and J gave up 11 bases, with 13 bases separating them. The CDR3 runs 12 residues. The CDR3: CASSIPGFSAFF. In nucleotides, the CDR3 is TGTGCCAGTAGTATCCCCGGTTTTTCGGCTTTCTTT.

CDR3 region: CASSEGHISYNEQFF. For the CDR3, the DNA is TGTGCCAGCAGTGAAGGGCACATCTCCTACAATGAGCAGTTCTTC. This chain connects TRBV2 to TRBJ2-1; D not resolved. Looked up from germline, CDR1 is SNHLY and CDR2 is FYNNEI. The CDR3 contains 15 residues. Trimming cost V 1 base and J 0 bases, with 7 bases left between them.

The chain combines TRBV6-5 with TRBJ1-2, with D maybe TRBD1 (5 bases). The CDR3 runs 15 residues. The V end was cut by 7 bases, the J end by 4 bases, with 19 bases between. Germline V gene data show CDR1 as MNHEY and CDR2 as SVGAGI. CDR3 bases: TGTGCCAGCACCAAAGACGGGGGGACCACCTATGGCTACACCTTC. This encodes CASTKDGGTTYGYTF.

The chain employs TRBV11-2 and TRBJ2-3; weak D call: TRBD2 (5 bases). V was trimmed by 5 bases and J by 6 bases, leaving 12 bases between them. The CDR3 loop spans 13 amino acids. Looked up from germline, CDR1 is SGHAT and CDR2 is FQNNGV. CDR3 sequence reads: CASSEVWEDTQYF. The CDR3 coding sequence is TGTGCCAGCAGCGAGGTTTGGGAGGATACGCAGTATTTT.

J is TRBJ1-2 and V is TRBV27; 9 positions match TRBD1. CDR3 length equals 14 residues. CDR1 and CDR2 (germline): MNHEY, SMNVEV (reference sequence). V lost 2 bases to trimming and J lost 5 bases; unmatched junction nucleotides: 3. The CDR3 DNA sequence: TGTGCCAGCAGTTTAACTGGACAGGGGTATGGCTACACCTTC. Its protein is CASSLTGQGYGYTF.

The table lists this clone with a few counts. The chain employs TRBV19 and TRBJ1-1, with a weak D call TRBD1 (6 bases). The germline V gene encodes CDR1 LNHDA and CDR2 SQIVND (reference sequence). Trimming shortened V by 3 bases and J by 3 bases, and 11 bases separated the two germline ends. This CDR3 has 14 residues. The CDR3 is CASSIGPGDTEAFF. The CDR3 DNA follows: TGTGCCAGTAGTATCGGGCCAGGGGACACTGAAGCTTTCTTT.

The V and J genes are TRBV11-2 and TRBJ1-6; D is perhaps TRBD1 (5 bases). Trimming shortened V by 1 base and J by 9 bases, and 13 bases separated the two germline ends. CDR1 is SGHAT and CDR2 is FQNNGV in the germline V gene. The CDR3 loop spans 15 amino acids. This CDR3 reads CASSLGGSGVSPLHF. The CDR3 bases are TGTGCCAGCAGCTTAGGAGGGTCGGGGGTTTCACCCCTCCACTTT.

This clone was picked up one time. This chain uses TRBV4-3 with TRBJ2-7; D remains ambiguous. The V end lost 0 bases, the J end lost 4 bases, and 7 bases lay between the germline ends. Germline V CDR1 and CDR2: LGHNA, YSLEER. The CDR3 has 13 residues. In DNA form, the CDR3 reads TGCGCCAGCAGCCAAGAAGCAGGTTACGAGCAGTACTTC. Its translation is CASSQEAGYEQYF.

V gene TRBV2 combines with J gene TRBJ2-3; 10 nucleotides line up with TRBD2. The CDR3 is made up of 14 amino acids. Germline-derived CDR1 and CDR2 are SNHLY and FYNNEI. The V and J ends lost 7 bases and 4 bases, in that order; junction bases with no gene match: 5. As DNA, the CDR3 is TGTGCCAGCAACTTAGCGGGGGGCGCAGATACGCAGTATTTT. It codes for CASNLAGGADTQYF.

V usage is TRBV7-3 and J usage is TRBJ2-3; TRBD2 is a possible D gene (5 bases). The CDR3 runs 14 residues. V lost 4 bases and J 0 bases, leaving 8 bases between the germline ends. Germline V gene lookup returns CDR1 SGHTA and CDR2 FQGTGA. The CDR3 DNA is TGTGCCAGCAGCTCGGGAACAAGCACAGATACGCAGTATTTT. Amino acid sequence: CASSSGTSTDTQYF.

This clone was detected once. This rearrangement joins TRBV5-1 to TRBJ2-7, with D possibly being TRBD1 (6 bases). Trimming pared 8 bases from V and 0 bases from J, leaving 12 bases between. CDR1 SGHRS and CDR2 YFSETQ come from the germline V gene. The CDR3 consists of 13 residues. The CDR3: CASQGQSSYEQYF. The CDR3 coding sequence is TGCGCCAGTCAAGGACAGAGCTCCTACGAGCAGTACTTC.

The chain uses TRBV12-2 and TRBJ1-2; the D call of TRBD1 is as the table states it, not checked on the DNA. TRBV12-2 is tagged as a pseudogene. The CDR3 is made up of 17 amino acids. The CDR3 spells CASRLGPETGRRNGYTF. The CDR3 DNA sequence: TGTGCAAGTCGCTTGGGTCCTGAGACAGGTCGGAGGAATGGCTACACCTTC.

The rearrangement uses TRBV11-3 and TRBJ2-1, with TRBD2 matching over 12 bases. Trimming removed 4 bases from V and 9 bases from J; junction bases left unmatched: 4. The CDR3 sequence is 14 residues long. Per the germline V gene, CDR1 is SGHNT and CDR2 is YENEEA. CDR3 sequence: CASSSGLAGPEQFF. DNA of the CDR3: TGTGCCAGCAGCTCCGGACTAGCGGGACCTGAGCAGTTCTTC.